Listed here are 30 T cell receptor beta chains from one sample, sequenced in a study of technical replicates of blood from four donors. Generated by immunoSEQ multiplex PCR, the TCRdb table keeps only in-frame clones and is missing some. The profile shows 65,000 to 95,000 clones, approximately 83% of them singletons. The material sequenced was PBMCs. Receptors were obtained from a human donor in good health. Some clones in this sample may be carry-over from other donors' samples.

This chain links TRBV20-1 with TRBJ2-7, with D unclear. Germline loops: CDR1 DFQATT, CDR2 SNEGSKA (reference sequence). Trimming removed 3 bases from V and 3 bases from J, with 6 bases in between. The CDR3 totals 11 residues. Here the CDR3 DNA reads TGCAGTGCTAGGCGTAGCTACGAGCAGTACTTC. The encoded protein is CSARRSYEQYF.

CDR3 sequence (DNA): TGTGCCTGGAGTGTTGACAGGGGCACTGAAGCTTTCTTT. Translated: CAWSVDRGTEAFF. The chain uses TRBV30 and TRBJ1-1, with 8 positions matching TRBD1. V lost 0 bases and J lost 4; bases outside the gene matches: 1. Per the germline V gene, CDR1 is GTSNPN and CDR2 is SVGIG (reference sequence). CDR3 length: 13 residues.

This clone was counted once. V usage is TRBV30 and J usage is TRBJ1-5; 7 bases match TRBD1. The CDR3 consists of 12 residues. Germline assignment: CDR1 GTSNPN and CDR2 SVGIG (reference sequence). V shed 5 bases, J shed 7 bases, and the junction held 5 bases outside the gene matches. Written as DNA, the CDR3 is TGTGCCTGGTCGACAGGGCTACAGCCCCAGCATTTT. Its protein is CAWSTGLQPQHF.

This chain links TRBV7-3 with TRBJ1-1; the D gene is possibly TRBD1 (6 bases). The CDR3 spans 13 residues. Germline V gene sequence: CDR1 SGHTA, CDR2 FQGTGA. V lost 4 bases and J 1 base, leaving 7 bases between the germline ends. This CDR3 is CASSSQGNTEAFF. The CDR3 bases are TGTGCCAGCAGCTCACAGGGGAACACTGAAGCTTTCTTT.

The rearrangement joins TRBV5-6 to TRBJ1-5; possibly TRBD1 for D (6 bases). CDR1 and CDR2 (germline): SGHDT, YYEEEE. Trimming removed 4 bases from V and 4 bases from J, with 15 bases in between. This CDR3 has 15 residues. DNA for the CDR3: TGTGCCAGCAGCGCCTACAGGGCGAGGAATCAGCCCCAGCATTTT. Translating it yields CASSAYRARNQPQHF.

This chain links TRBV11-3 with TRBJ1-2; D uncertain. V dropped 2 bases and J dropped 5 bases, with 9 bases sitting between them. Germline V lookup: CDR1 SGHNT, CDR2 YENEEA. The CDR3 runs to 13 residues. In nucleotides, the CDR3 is TGTGCCAGCAGCTTAATAGGGAGGTATGGCTACACCTTC. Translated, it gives CASSLIGRYGYTF.

CDR3 sequence reads: CAISESFGGRIQETQYF. The CDR3 DNA reads as TGTGCCATCAGTGAGTCCTTCGGCGGGAGGATCCAAGAGACCCAGTACTTC. This chain joins TRBV10-3 and TRBJ2-5; 8 nucleotides align to TRBD2. The CDR3 consists of 17 residues. Germline loops: CDR1 ENHRY, CDR2 SYGVKD. V shed 0 bases, J shed 1 base, and the junction held 7 bases outside the gene matches.

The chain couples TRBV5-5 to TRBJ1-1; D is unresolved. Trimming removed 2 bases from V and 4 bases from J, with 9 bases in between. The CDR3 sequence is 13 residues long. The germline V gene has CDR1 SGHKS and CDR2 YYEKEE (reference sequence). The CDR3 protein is CASSFFGSTEAFF. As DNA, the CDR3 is TGTGCCAGCAGCTTCTTCGGGAGCACTGAAGCTTTCTTT.

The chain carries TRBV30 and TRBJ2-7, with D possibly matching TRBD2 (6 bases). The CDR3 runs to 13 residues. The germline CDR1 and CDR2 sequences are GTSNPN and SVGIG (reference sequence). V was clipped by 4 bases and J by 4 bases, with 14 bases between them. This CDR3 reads CAWNPGERYEQYF. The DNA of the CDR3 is TGTGCCTGGAATCCGGGGGAGAGATACGAGCAGTACTTC.

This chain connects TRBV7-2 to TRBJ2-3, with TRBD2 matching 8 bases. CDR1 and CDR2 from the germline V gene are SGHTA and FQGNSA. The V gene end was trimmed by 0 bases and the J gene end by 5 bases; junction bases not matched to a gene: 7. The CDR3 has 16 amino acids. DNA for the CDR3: TGTGCCAGCAGCTTAGCGCGGCGGGGGGTCGGAGATACGCAGTATTTT. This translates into CASSLARRGVGDTQYF.

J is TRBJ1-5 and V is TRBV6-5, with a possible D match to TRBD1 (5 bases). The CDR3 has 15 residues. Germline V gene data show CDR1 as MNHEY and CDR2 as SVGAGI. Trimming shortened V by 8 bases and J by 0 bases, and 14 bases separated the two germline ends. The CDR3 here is CASRGYADSNQPQHF. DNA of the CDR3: TGTGCCAGCCGGGGGTATGCAGATAGCAATCAGCCCCAGCATTTT.

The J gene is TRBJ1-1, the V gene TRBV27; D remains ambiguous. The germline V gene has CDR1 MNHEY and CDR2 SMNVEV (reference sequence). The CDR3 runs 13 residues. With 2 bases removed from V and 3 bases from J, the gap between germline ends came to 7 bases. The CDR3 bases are TGTGCCAGCAGTTTAACAGCATACACTGAAGCTTTCTTT. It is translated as CASSLTAYTEAFF.

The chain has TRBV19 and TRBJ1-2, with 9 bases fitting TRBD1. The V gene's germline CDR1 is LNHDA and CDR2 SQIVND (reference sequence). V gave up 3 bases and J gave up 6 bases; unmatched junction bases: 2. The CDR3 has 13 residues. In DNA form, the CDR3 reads TGTGCCAGTAGTATCGACAGGGGGAATGGCTACACCTTC. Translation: CASSIDRGNGYTF.

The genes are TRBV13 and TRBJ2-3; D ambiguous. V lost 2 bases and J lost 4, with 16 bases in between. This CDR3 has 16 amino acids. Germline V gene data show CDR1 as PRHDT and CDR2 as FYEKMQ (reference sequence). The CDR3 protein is CASSLTPPAGADTQYF. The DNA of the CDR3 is TGTGCCAGCAGCTTAACACCCCCGGCAGGCGCAGATACGCAGTATTTT.

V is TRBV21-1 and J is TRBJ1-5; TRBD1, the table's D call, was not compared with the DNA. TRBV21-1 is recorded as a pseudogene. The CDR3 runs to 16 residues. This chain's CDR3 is CASSKWDRDRNQPQHF. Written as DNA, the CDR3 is TGTGCCAGCAGCAAATGGGACAGGGATCGCAATCAGCCCCAGCATTTT.

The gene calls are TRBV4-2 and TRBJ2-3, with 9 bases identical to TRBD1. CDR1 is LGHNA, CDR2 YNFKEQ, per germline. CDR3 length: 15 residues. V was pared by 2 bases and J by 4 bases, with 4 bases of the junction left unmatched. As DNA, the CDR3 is TGTGCCAGCAGCCAAAACAGGGGGCGACCAGATACGCAGTATTTT. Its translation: CASSQNRGRPDTQYF.

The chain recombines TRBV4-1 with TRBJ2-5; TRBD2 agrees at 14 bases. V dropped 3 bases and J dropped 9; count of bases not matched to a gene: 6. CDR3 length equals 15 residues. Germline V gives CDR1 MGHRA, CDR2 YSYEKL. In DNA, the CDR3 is TGCGCCAGCAGCCAGACTAGCGGGGGGGCCTTTCCCCAGTACTTC. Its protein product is CASSQTSGGAFPQYF.

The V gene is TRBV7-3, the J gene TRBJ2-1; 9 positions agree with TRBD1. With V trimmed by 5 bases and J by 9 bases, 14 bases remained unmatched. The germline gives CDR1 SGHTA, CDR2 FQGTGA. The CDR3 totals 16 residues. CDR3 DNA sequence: TGTGCCAGCAGCCCCGGGGGACAGGGAAGTCGGATTGAGCAGTTCTTC. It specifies CASSPGGQGSRIEQFF.

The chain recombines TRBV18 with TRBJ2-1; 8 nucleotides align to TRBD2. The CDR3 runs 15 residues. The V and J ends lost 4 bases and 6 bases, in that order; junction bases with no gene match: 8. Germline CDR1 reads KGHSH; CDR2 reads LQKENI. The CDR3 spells CASSRPSGSANEQFF. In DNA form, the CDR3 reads TGTGCCAGCTCACGCCCCAGCGGGAGTGCCAATGAGCAGTTCTTC.

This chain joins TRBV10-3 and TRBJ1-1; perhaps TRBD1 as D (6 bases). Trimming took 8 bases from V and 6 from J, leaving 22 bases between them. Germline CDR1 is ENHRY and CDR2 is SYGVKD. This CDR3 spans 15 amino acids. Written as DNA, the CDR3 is TGTGCCATCGGAGGGGGGGGTGCAGGGGAGTCTGAAGCTTTCTTT. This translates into CAIGGGGAGESEAFF.

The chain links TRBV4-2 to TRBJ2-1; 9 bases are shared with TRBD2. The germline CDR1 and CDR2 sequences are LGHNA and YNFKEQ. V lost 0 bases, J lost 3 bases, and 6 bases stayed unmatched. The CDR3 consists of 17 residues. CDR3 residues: CASSQEISSGNYNEQFF. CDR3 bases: TGTGCCAGCAGCCAAGAAATTTCTAGCGGGAACTACAATGAGCAGTTCTTC.

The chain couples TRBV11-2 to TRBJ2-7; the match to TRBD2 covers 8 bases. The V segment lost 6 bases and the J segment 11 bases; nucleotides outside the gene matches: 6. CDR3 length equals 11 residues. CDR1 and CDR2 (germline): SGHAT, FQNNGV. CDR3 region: CASSHAGGEYF. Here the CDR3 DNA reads TGTGCCAGCAGTCACGCGGGGGGAGAGTACTTC.

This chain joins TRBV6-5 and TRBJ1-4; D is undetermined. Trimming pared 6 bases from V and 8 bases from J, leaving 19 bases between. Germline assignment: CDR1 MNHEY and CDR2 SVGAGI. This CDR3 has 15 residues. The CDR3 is CASSRSGMSGEKLFF. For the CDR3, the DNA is TGTGCCAGCAGCCGATCCGGGATGTCAGGAGAAAAACTGTTTTTT.

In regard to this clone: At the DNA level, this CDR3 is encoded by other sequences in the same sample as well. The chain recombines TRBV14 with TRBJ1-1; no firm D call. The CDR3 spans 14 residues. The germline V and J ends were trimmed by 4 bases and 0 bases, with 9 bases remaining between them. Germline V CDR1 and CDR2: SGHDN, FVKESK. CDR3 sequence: CASSRDLLNTEAFF. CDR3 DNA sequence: TGTGCCAGCAGCCGAGATTTATTGAACACTGAAGCTTTCTTT.

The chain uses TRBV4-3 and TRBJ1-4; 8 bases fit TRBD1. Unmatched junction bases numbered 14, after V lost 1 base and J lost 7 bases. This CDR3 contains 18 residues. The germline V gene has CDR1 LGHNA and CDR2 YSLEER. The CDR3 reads CASSQGYNSGQGGEKLFF. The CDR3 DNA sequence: TGCGCCAGCAGCCAAGGGTACAATTCAGGACAGGGCGGTGAAAAACTGTTTTTT.

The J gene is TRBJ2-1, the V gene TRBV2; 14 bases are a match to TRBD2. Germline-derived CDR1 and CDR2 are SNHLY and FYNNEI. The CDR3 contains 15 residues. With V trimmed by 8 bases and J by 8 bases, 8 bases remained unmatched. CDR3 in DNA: TGTGCCAGCGGCGCCGGGACTAGCGGGAGCTATGAGCAGTTCTTC. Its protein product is CASGAGTSGSYEQFF.

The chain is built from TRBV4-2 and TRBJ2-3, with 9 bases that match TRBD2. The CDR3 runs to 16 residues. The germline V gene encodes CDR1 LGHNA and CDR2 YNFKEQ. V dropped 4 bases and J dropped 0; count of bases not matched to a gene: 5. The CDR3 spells CASSPRLAESTDTQYF. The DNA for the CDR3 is TGTGCCAGCAGCCCAAGACTAGCGGAGAGCACAGATACGCAGTATTTT.

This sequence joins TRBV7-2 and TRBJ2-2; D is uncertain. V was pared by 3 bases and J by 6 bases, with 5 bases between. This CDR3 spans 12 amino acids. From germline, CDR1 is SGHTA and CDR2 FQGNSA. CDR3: CASSFGPGELFF. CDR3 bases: TGTGCCAGCAGCTTTGGCCCCGGGGAGCTGTTTTTT.

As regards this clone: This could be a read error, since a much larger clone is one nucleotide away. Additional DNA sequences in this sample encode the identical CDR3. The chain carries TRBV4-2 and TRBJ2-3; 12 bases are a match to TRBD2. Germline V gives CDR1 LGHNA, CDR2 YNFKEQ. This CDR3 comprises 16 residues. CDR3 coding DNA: TGTGCCAGTAGCCAGACGACTAGCGGGAGTGCAGATACGCAGTATTTT. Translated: CASSQTTSGSADTQYF.

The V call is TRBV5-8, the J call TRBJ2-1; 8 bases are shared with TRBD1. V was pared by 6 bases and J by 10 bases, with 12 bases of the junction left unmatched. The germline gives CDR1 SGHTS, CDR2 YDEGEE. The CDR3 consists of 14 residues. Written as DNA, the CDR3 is TGTGCCAGCACCCCGACCCAGGGGGCGAGGGAGCAGTTCTTC. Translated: CASTPTQGAREQFF.